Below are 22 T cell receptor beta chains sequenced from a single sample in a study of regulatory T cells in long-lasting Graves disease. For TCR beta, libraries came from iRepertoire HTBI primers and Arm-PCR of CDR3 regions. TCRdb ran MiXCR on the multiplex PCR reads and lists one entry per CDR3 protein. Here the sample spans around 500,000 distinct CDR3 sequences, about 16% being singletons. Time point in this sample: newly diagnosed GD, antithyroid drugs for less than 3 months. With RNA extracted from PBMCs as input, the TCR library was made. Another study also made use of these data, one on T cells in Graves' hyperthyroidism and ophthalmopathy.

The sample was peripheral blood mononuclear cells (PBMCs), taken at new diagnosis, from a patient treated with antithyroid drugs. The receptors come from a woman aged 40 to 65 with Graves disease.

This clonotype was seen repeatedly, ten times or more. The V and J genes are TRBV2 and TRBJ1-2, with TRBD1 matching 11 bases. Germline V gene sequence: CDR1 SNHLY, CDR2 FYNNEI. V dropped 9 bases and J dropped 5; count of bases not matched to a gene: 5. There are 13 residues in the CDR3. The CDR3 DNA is TGTGCCAGGATGGGACAGGGGGGTTATGGCTACACCTTC. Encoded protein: CARMGQGGYGYTF.

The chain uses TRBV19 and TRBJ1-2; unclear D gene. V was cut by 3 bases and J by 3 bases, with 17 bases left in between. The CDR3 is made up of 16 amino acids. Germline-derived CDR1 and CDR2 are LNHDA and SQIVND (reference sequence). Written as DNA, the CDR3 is TGTGCCAGTAGTATCTTGAGGGTCTCGAATCACTATGGCTACACCTTC. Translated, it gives CASSILRVSNHYGYTF.

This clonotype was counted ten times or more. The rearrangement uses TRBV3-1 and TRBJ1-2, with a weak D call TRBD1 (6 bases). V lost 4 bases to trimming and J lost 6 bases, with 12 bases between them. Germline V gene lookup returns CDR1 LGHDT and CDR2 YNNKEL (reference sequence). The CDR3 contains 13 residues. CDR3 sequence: CASSRSGEDGYTF. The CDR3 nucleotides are TGTGCCAGCAGCCGCTCAGGGGAGGATGGCTACACCTTC.

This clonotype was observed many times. The CDR3 DNA reads TGTGCCAGCAGCTCAACTCCTTACAGGGGGGGTTCGGGCAATCAGCCCCAGCATTTT. Its protein is CASSSTPYRGGSGNQPQHF. V and J are TRBV6-2 or TRBV6-3 and TRBJ1-5, with TRBD1 identical over 8 bases. Germline V lookup: CDR1 MNHEY, CDR2 SVGEGT. V shed 6 bases and J 2 bases; nucleotides not matched to a gene: 18. CDR3 length equals 19 residues.

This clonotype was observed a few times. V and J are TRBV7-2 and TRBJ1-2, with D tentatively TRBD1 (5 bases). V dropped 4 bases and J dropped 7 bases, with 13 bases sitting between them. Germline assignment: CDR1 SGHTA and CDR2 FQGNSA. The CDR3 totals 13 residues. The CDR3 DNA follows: TGTGCCAGCAGCTCGACAGTATCTGCTGGCTACACCTTC. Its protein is CASSSTVSAGYTF.

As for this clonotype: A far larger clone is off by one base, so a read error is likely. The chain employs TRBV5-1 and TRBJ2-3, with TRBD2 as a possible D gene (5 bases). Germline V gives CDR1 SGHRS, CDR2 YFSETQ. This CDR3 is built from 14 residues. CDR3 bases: TGTGCCAGCAGCCGGACTCGTCCCCATGATACGCAGTATTTT. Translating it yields CASSRTRPHDTQYF.

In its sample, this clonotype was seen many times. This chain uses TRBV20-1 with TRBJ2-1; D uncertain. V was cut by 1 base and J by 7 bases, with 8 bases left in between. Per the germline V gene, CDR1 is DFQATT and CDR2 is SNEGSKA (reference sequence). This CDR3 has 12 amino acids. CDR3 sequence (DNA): TGCAGTGCTAGAGGAACGGAAAATGAGCAGTTCTTC. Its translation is CSARGTENEQFF.

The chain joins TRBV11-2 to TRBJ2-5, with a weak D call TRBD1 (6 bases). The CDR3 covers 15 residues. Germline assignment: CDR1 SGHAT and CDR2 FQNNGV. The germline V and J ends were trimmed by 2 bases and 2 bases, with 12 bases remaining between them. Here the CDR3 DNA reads TGTGCCAGCAGCTTAATGCAGGGGCGACAAGAGACCCAGTACTTC. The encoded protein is CASSLMQGRQETQYF.

This CDR3 is CSVLEPYRGGGEQYF. CDR3 nucleotides: TGCAGCGTCCTTGAACCTTACAGGGGTGGGGGCGAGCAGTACTTC. The J gene is TRBJ2-7, the V gene TRBV29-1; 7 bases map to TRBD1. The germline V gene encodes CDR1 SQVTM and CDR2 ANQGSEA. V dropped 6 bases and J dropped 6; count of bases not matched to a gene: 17. CDR3 size: 15 residues.

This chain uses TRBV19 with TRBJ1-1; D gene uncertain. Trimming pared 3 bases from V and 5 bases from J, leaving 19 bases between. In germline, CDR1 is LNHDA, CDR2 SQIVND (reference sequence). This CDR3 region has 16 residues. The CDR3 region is CASSMVPVPAGTEAFF. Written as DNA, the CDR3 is TGTGCCAGTAGTATGGTTCCGGTACCGGCGGGAACTGAAGCTTTCTTT.

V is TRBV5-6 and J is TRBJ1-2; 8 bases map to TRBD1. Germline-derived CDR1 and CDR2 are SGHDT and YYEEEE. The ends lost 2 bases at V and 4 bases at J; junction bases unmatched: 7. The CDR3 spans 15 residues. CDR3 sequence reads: CASSFGQGAVYGYTF. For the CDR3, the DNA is TGTGCCAGCAGCTTCGGTCAGGGGGCGGTCTATGGCTACACCTTC.

The CDR3 loop reads CASSLWGTPQYNEQFF. In DNA, the CDR3 is TGTGCCAGCAGTTTGTGGGGGACACCCCAATACAATGAGCAGTTCTTC. This chain joins TRBV12-3 or TRBV12-4 and TRBJ2-1, with a weak D call TRBD1 (6 bases). The CDR3 sequence is 16 residues long. The V end was cut by 3 bases, the J end by 4 bases, with 16 bases between.

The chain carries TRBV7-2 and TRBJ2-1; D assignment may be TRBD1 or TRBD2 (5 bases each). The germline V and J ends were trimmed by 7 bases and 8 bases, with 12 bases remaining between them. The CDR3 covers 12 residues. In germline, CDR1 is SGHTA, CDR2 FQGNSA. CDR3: CASILLGDEQFF. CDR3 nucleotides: TGTGCCAGCATCCTATTGGGGGATGAGCAGTTCTTC.

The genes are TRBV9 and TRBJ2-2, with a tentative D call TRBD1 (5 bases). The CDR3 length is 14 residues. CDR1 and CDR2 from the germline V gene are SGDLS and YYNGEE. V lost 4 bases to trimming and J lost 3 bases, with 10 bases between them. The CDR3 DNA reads TGTGCCAGCAGCCAAGGCAGGGACACCGGGGAGCTGTTTTTT. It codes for CASSQGRDTGELFF.

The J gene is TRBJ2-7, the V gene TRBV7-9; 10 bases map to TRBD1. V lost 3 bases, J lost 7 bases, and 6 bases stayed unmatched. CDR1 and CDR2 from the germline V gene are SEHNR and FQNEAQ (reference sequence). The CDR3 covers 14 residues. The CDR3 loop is CASSFLDRGLEQYF. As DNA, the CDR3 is TGTGCCAGCAGCTTTCTTGACAGGGGGCTTGAGCAGTACTTC. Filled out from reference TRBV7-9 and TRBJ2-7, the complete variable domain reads DTGVSQNPRHKITKRGQNVTFRCDPISEHNRLYWYRQTLGQGPEFLTYFQNEAQLEKSRLLSDRFSAERPKGSFSTLEIQRTEQGDSAMYLCASSFLDRGLEQYFGPGTRLTVT.

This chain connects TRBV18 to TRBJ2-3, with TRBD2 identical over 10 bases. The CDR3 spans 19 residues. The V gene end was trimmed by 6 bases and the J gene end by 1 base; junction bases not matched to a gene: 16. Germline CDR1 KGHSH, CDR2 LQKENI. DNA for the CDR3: TGTGCCAGCTCCAAAAGGTCCAGCGGGGGGGCTCCAGGCACAGATACGCAGTATTTT. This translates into CASSKRSSGGAPGTDTQYF.

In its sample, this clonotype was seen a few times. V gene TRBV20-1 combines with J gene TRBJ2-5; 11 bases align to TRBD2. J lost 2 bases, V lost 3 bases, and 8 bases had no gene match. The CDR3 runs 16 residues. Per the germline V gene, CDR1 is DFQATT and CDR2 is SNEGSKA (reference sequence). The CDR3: CSASDPSGGWQETQYF. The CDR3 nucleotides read TGCAGTGCTAGTGATCCTAGCGGGGGGTGGCAAGAGACCCAGTACTTC.

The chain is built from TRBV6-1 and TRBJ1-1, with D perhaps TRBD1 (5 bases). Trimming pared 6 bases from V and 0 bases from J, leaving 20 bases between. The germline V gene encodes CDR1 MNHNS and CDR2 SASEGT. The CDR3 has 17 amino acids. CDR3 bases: TGTGCCAGCAGGGGACTCGTCAGTGGTCTCATGAACACTGAAGCTTTCTTT. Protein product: CASRGLVSGLMNTEAFF.

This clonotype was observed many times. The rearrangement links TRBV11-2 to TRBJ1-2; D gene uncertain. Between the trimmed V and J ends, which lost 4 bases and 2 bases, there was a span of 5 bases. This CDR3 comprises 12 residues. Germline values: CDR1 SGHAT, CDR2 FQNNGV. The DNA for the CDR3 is TGTGCCAGCAGCTGGGAGAACTATGGCTACACCTTC. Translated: CASSWENYGYTF.

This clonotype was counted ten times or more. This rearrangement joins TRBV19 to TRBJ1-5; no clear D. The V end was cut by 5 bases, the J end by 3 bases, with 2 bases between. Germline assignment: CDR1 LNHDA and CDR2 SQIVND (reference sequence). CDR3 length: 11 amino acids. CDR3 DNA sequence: TGTGCCAGTAGTCCCAATCAGCCCCAGCATTTT. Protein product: CASSPNQPQHF.

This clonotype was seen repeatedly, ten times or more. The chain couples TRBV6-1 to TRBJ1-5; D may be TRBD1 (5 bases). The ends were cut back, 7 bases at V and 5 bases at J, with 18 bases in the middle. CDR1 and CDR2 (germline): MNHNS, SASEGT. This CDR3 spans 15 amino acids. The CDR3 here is CASTGSGQSYQPQHF. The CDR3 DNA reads TGTGCCAGCACCGGGTCAGGGCAATCTTATCAGCCCCAGCATTTT.

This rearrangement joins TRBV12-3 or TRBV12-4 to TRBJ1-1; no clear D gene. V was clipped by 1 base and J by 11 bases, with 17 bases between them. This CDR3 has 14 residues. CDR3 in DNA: TGTGCCAGCAGTTTAGTTCACCCCCCTCTTACGGCTTTCTTT. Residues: CASSLVHPPLTAFF.